This entry lists 2 T cell receptor beta chains sequenced from one sample in a study of blood T cell repertoires in COVID-19. TCRdb's table, derived via immunoSEQ multiplex PCR, lists solely in-frame clones and lacks some. The sample consists of about 250,000 clones, approximately 85% of them appearing once. The specimen was PBMCs or T cells enriched from blood (not recorded which). These receptors originate from a woman between 50 and 59 years old with acute COVID-19.

The CDR3 nucleotides are TGTGCCAGCAGCTTTGGACAGGGTAGAGCCTACGAGCAGTACTTC. This codes for CASSFGQGRAYEQYF. The chain has TRBV2 and TRBJ2-7, with TRBD1 matching 8 bases. Germline V gene lookup returns CDR1 SNHLY and CDR2 FYNNEI. CDR3 size: 15 residues. After removal of 6 bases from V and 2 bases from J, the junction contained 9 bases not matched to a gene.

The rearrangement links TRBV10-3 to TRBJ1-5; 7 bases match TRBD1. V shed 4 bases and J 4 bases; nucleotides not matched to a gene: 1. The CDR3 has 13 amino acids. CDR1 ENHRY and CDR2 SYGVKD come from the germline V gene. The CDR3 here is CAISGQGNQPQHF. CDR3 DNA: TGTGCCATCAGTGGACAGGGTAATCAGCCCCAGCATTTT.